This T cell receptor beta chain was documented in a study of cytomegalovirus exposure and HLA in healthy donors. General study results and limits: The majority of TCR sequences were rare, yet some public TCRs appeared in many donors.

To note about this clone: Its cognate antigen is unknown.

Primers included in the PCR were 60 Vbeta and 13 Jbeta primers. The method was immunoSEQ multiplex PCR; TCRdb's version includes in-frame clones alone and lacks a portion of them. This sample lists 150,000 to 200,000 clones; its ten largest clones have roughly 0.74%. This CDR3 spans 11 amino acids. V was trimmed by 5 bases and J by 13 bases, leaving 15 bases between them. From germline, CDR1 is MNHEY and CDR2 SVGAGI. The receptor was derived from a boy under 18 in good health and CMV-seronegative. This chain uses TRBV6-5 with TRBJ2-7; D possibly corresponds to TRBD1 (5 bases). The sample consisted of PBMCs. The CDR3 sequence: CASSEVAGQYF. In DNA, the CDR3 is TGTGCCAGCAGTGAAGTGGCAGGGCAATACTTC.